This T cell receptor (beta chain) originates from a study of post-analysis software for immune sequencing data. cDNA libraries for TCR beta contained unique molecular identifiers. TCRdb re-derived calls from the PCR reads in MiXCR, one entry per CDR3 protein. Counted here are roughly 800,000 distinct CDR3 sequences, around 46% occurring once; the ten biggest clones make up approximately 4.4%. As for this clonotype: Its target is not known.

The CDR3 is made up of 11 amino acids. Broader study findings: Roughly five TRBV segments, including TRBV5-6, TRBV5-1 and TRBV20-1, were more frequent in patients than controls. When compared against controls, multiple sclerosis patients showed significantly lower normalized Chao1 diversity.

The specimen sequenced was blood. The sequence was collected from a girl between 5 and 17 years old with multiple sclerosis. The chain joins TRBV12-3 or TRBV12-4 to TRBJ2-7; D is unresolved. The assigned J gene may be wrong: the sequence end matches TRBJ2-1 better. As DNA, the CDR3 is TGTGCCAGCACCACGAGTGGTGAGCAGTTCTTC. Its protein product is CASTTSGEQFF.